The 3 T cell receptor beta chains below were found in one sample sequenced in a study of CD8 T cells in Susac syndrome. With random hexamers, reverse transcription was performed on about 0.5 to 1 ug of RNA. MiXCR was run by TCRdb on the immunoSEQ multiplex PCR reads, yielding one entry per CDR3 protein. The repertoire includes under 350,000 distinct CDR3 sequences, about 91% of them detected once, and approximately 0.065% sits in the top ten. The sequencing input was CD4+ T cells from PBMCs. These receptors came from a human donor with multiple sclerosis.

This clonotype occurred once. CDR3 coding DNA: TGTGCCAGCAGCCCCGCCCCCTCGGCCCGCCGGGCCCACAATGAGCAGTTCTTC. This codes for CASSPAPSARRAHNEQFF. V is TRBV7-9 and J is TRBJ2-1; no definite D call. Germline assignment: CDR1 SEHNR and CDR2 FQNEAQ (reference sequence). This CDR3 is 18 amino acids long. The germline V and J ends were trimmed by 5 bases and 5 bases, with 25 bases remaining between them.

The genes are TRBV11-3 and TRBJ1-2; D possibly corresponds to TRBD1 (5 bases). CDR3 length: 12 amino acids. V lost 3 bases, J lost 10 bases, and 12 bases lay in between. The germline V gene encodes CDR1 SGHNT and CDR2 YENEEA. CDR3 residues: CASSLTGGDYTF. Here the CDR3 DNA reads TGTGCCAGCAGCTTGACGGGGGGGGACTACACCTTC.

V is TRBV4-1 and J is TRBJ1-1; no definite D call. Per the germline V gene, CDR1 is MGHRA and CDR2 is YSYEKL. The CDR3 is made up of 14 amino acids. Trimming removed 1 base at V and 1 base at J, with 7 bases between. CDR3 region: CASSQVGQNTEAFF. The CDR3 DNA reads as TGCGCCAGCAGCCAAGTAGGCCAGAACACTGAAGCTTTCTTT.